This is a list of T cell receptor beta chains from one sample in a study of shared clonotypes between healthy human individuals. The repertoire was sequenced with immunoSEQ multiplex PCR; TCRdb's copy has only in-frame clones and lacks some. The table shows about 520,000 clones, with around 85% occurring only once. Sequencing was done on a sample of PBMCs. All receptors come from a woman aged 40 to 49 in good health. Some clones in this sample may be carry-over from other donors' samples. CDR3s include the opening cysteine and the closing phenylalanine or tryptophan. The order of the fields is J gene, clone size, V gene, D gene, CDR3 protein, CDR3 DNA. A D gene is named only where the DNA matches it firmly. A clone size is listed for some rows: how often the clone was seen (once, few, many), or a class if it is expanded.

J gene: TRBJ2-7
clone size: -
V gene: TRBV18
D gene: -
CDR3 protein: CASSPGRGADTYEQYF
CDR3 DNA: TGTGCCAGCTCACCCGGAAGGGGAGCGGACACGTACGAGCAGTACTTC

J gene: TRBJ2-3
clone size: few
V gene: TRBV9
D gene: -
CDR3 protein: CASSVGAAVTDTQYF
CDR3 DNA: TGTGCCAGCAGCGTAGGAGCGGCCGTCACAGATACGCAGTATTTT

J gene: TRBJ1-4
clone size: -
V gene: TRBV5-1
D gene: TRBD1
CDR3 protein: CASSSGQGREKLFF
CDR3 DNA: TGCGCCAGCAGCTCAGGACAGGGGAGGGAAAAACTGTTTTTT

J gene: TRBJ1-2
clone size: -
V gene: TRBV7-2
D gene: -
CDR3 protein: CASSLARGGGYTF
CDR3 DNA: TGTGCCAGCAGCTTGGCCAGGGGCGGTGGCTACACCTTC

J gene: TRBJ2-7
clone size: -
V gene: TRBV7-3
D gene: -
CDR3 protein: CASSPGGGPAYEQYF
CDR3 DNA: TGTGCCAGCAGCCCCGGTGGAGGGCCTGCCTACGAGCAGTACTTC

J gene: TRBJ1-4
clone size: -
V gene: TRBV19
D gene: TRBD1
CDR3 protein: CATGTGQGVEKLFF
CDR3 DNA: TGTGCCACCGGAACGGGACAGGGGGTGGAAAAACTGTTTTTT

J gene: TRBJ2-5
clone size: few
V gene: TRBV19
D gene: TRBD2
CDR3 protein: CASSPRGLAGSETQYF
CDR3 DNA: TGTGCCAGTAGCCCCCGAGGACTAGCGGGCTCAGAGACCCAGTACTTC

J gene: TRBJ1-2
clone size: few
V gene: TRBV27
D gene: -
CDR3 protein: CASSSGGVQTNYGYTF
CDR3 DNA: TGTGCCAGCAGTTCTGGGGGGGTACAGACTAACTATGGCTACACCTTC

J gene: TRBJ1-1
clone size: -
V gene: TRBV11-2
D gene: -
CDR3 protein: CASSPALGTEAFF
CDR3 DNA: TGTGCCAGCAGCCCGGCCCTGGGCACTGAAGCTTTCTTT

J gene: TRBJ2-7
clone size: -
V gene: TRBV6-1
D gene: TRBD2
CDR3 protein: CASSEIPLGLAAEQYF
CDR3 DNA: TGTGCCAGCAGTGAAATACCCTTGGGACTAGCGGCTGAGCAGTACTTC

J gene: TRBJ2-7
clone size: -
V gene: TRBV7-8
D gene: -
CDR3 protein: CASSFPRYPPYEQYF
CDR3 DNA: TGTGCCAGCAGTTTCCCCCGCTACCCACCCTACGAGCAGTACTTC

J gene: TRBJ1-1
clone size: -
V gene: TRBV7-8
D gene: -
CDR3 protein: CASSLGGDTEAFF
CDR3 DNA: TGTGCCAGCAGCTTAGGTGGGGACACTGAAGCTTTCTTT

J gene: TRBJ1-1
clone size: -
V gene: TRBV4-2
D gene: -
CDR3 protein: CASSQDLRGGTEAFF
CDR3 DNA: TGTGCCAGCAGCCAGGACCTCAGGGGTGGCACTGAAGCTTTCTTT

J gene: TRBJ2-2
clone size: -
V gene: TRBV4-2
D gene: -
CDR3 protein: CASSQDYSKNTGELFF
CDR3 DNA: TGTGCCAGCAGCCAAGATTACAGTAAGAACACCGGGGAGCTGTTTTTT

J gene: TRBJ2-5
clone size: -
V gene: TRBV30
D gene: TRBD1
CDR3 protein: CAWRGRGLETQYF
CDR3 DNA: TGTGCCTGGAGGGGCAGGGGGCTGGAGACCCAGTACTTC

J gene: TRBJ2-1
clone size: -
V gene: TRBV11-1
D gene: TRBD2
CDR3 protein: CASSLAAGVGEQFF
CDR3 DNA: TGTGCCAGCAGCTTAGCAGCGGGAGTCGGGGAGCAGTTCTTC

J gene: TRBJ1-5
clone size: -
V gene: TRBV11-2
D gene: TRBD1
CDR3 protein: CASSSRIGQDQPQHF
CDR3 DNA: TGTGCCAGCAGCTCGAGAATAGGACAGGATCAGCCCCAGCATTTT

J gene: TRBJ2-2
clone size: -
V gene: TRBV5-1
D gene: -
CDR3 protein: CASSLPGANTGELFF
CDR3 DNA: TGCGCCAGCAGCTTGCCGGGGGCGAACACCGGGGAGCTGTTTTTT

J gene: TRBJ2-3
clone size: -
V gene: TRBV21-1
D gene: -
CDR3 protein: CANRAGTSGRDSTDTQYF
CDR3 DNA: TGTGCCAACAGGGCCGGGACTAGCGGGAGGGACAGCACAGATACGCAGTATTTT

J gene: TRBJ2-1
clone size: -
V gene: TRBV28
D gene: -
CDR3 protein: CASSLPGRSYNEQFF
CDR3 DNA: TGTGCCAGCAGTTTACCCGGACGGTCCTACAATGAGCAGTTCTTC

J gene: TRBJ1-5
clone size: -
V gene: TRBV6-6
D gene: -
CDR3 protein: CASSYSGRNQPQHF
CDR3 DNA: TGTGCCAGCAGTTACTCGGGCAGAAATCAGCCCCAGCATTTT

J gene: TRBJ2-3
clone size: -
V gene: TRBV18
D gene: TRBD1
CDR3 protein: CASSSRTGRDTQYF
CDR3 DNA: TGTGCCAGCTCCTCCCGGACAGGCAGGGATACGCAGTATTTT

J gene: TRBJ2-3
clone size: -
V gene: TRBV18
D gene: -
CDR3 protein: CASSPPFTPQWNTQYF
CDR3 DNA: TGTGCCAGCTCACCACCGTTCACTCCCCAGTGGAATACGCAGTATTTT

J gene: TRBJ2-7
clone size: -
V gene: TRBV5-1
D gene: -
CDR3 protein: CASSLDQPPYEQYF
CDR3 DNA: TGCGCCAGCAGCTTGGACCAGCCCCCCTACGAGCAGTACTTC

J gene: TRBJ2-1
clone size: -
V gene: TRBV9
D gene: -
CDR3 protein: CASSALVSYNEQFF
CDR3 DNA: TGTGCCAGCAGCGCACTAGTCTCCTACAATGAGCAGTTCTTC

J gene: TRBJ1-1
clone size: -
V gene: TRBV7-2
D gene: -
CDR3 protein: CASSPIRRFFRNTEAFF
CDR3 DNA: TGTGCCAGCAGCCCAATTAGGCGATTCTTCAGGAACACTGAAGCTTTCTTT

J gene: TRBJ2-6
clone size: -
V gene: TRBV18
D gene: TRBD2
CDR3 protein: CASSPLVLAGGSGANVLTF
CDR3 DNA: TGTGCCAGCTCACCACTCGTACTAGCGGGAGGGTCGGGGGCCAACGTCCTGACTTTC

J gene: TRBJ2-2
clone size: -
V gene: TRBV7-3
D gene: TRBD2
CDR3 protein: CASSFSGANTGELFF
CDR3 DNA: TGTGCCAGCAGCTTTAGCGGGGCTAACACCGGGGAGCTGTTTTTT

J gene: TRBJ2-1
clone size: -
V gene: TRBV30
D gene: -
CDR3 protein: CAWSQLGAYNEQFF
CDR3 DNA: TGTGCCTGGAGCCAACTAGGGGCCTACAATGAGCAGTTCTTC

J gene: TRBJ2-1
clone size: -
V gene: TRBV7-9
D gene: -
CDR3 protein: CASSSSRRYNEQFF
CDR3 DNA: TGTGCCAGCAGCAGTAGTAGGAGGTACAATGAGCAGTTCTTC

J gene: TRBJ2-1
clone size: -
V gene: TRBV19
D gene: -
CDR3 protein: CASSMGGINGDEQFF
CDR3 DNA: TGTGCCAGTAGTATGGGCGGGATAAACGGCGATGAGCAGTTCTTC

J gene: TRBJ2-1
clone size: -
V gene: TRBV28
D gene: -
CDR3 protein: CASSPARGAETYNEQFF
CDR3 DNA: TGTGCCAGCAGTCCCGCCAGGGGAGCGGAGACCTACAATGAGCAGTTCTTC

J gene: TRBJ2-5
clone size: -
V gene: TRBV7-8
D gene: TRBD1
CDR3 protein: CASSLRQGARGFRQETQYF
CDR3 DNA: TGTGCCAGCAGCTTACGACAGGGGGCTAGGGGGTTTAGGCAAGAGACCCAGTACTTC

J gene: TRBJ2-1
clone size: -
V gene: TRBV10-2
D gene: TRBD2
CDR3 protein: CASSARAGTSGRARSSYNEQFF
CDR3 DNA: TGCGCCAGCAGTGCCCGCGCCGGGACTAGCGGGAGGGCGCGGAGCTCCTACAATGAGCAGTTCTTC

J gene: TRBJ2-3
clone size: -
V gene: TRBV11-2
D gene: TRBD2
CDR3 protein: CASSHSGLAGTDTQYF
CDR3 DNA: TGTGCCAGCAGCCACAGCGGTCTAGCGGGCACAGATACGCAGTATTTT

J gene: TRBJ2-7
clone size: -
V gene: TRBV11-1
D gene: TRBD2
CDR3 protein: CASSLVGLAGSYEQYF
CDR3 DNA: TGTGCCAGCAGCTTAGTGGGGCTAGCGGGATCCTACGAGCAGTACTTC

J gene: TRBJ2-7
clone size: -
V gene: TRBV10-2
D gene: TRBD2
CDR3 protein: CATGWLAGYEQYF
CDR3 DNA: TGCGCCACCGGGTGGCTAGCGGGTTACGAGCAGTACTTC

J gene: TRBJ2-5
clone size: many
V gene: TRBV9
D gene: TRBD1
CDR3 protein: CASSPAQGDGQETQYF
CDR3 DNA: TGTGCCAGCAGCCCCGCACAGGGGGATGGTCAGGAGACCCAGTACTTC

J gene: TRBJ2-1
clone size: few
V gene: TRBV7-6
D gene: TRBD2
CDR3 protein: CASSLAASGRFDEQFF
CDR3 DNA: TGTGCCAGCAGCTTAGCCGCTAGCGGGAGGTTCGATGAGCAGTTCTTC

J gene: TRBJ2-2
clone size: -
V gene: TRBV5-1
D gene: -
CDR3 protein: CASSWAGENTGELFF
CDR3 DNA: TGCGCCAGCAGCTGGGCAGGGGAGAACACCGGGGAGCTGTTTTTT

J gene: TRBJ2-5
clone size: -
V gene: TRBV28
D gene: -
CDR3 protein: CASSSGQVRETQYF
CDR3 DNA: TGTGCCAGCAGTTCCGGACAAGTCCGGGAGACCCAGTACTTC

J gene: TRBJ2-1
clone size: -
V gene: TRBV10-2
D gene: TRBD2
CDR3 protein: CASSESFSGRGNEQFF
CDR3 DNA: TGCGCCAGCAGTGAGTCGTTTAGCGGGAGGGGCAATGAGCAGTTCTTC

J gene: TRBJ2-2
clone size: -
V gene: TRBV7-2
D gene: -
CDR3 protein: CASSASPGNTGELFF
CDR3 DNA: TGTGCCAGCAGCGCATCCCCCGGAAACACCGGGGAGCTGTTTTTT

J gene: TRBJ2-7
clone size: -
V gene: TRBV28
D gene: -
CDR3 protein: CASSLWQGSSEQYF
CDR3 DNA: TGTGCCAGCAGTTTGTGGCAGGGGAGTTCTGAGCAGTACTTC

J gene: TRBJ2-7
clone size: -
V gene: TRBV7-2
D gene: -
CDR3 protein: CASSLARPGGSYEQYF
CDR3 DNA: TGTGCCAGCAGCTTAGCTAGGCCGGGTGGGTCCTACGAGCAGTACTTC

J gene: TRBJ1-1
clone size: few
V gene: TRBV10-2
D gene: TRBD1
CDR3 protein: CASSRDRVEEAFF
CDR3 DNA: TGCGCCAGCAGCCGGGACAGGGTGGAGGAAGCTTTCTTT

J gene: TRBJ2-7
clone size: -
V gene: TRBV7-3
D gene: -
CDR3 protein: CASSLAYEASLRRQYF
CDR3 DNA: TGTGCCAGCAGCCTAGCTTATGAGGCATCCCTACGACGGCAGTACTTC

J gene: TRBJ1-2
clone size: -
V gene: TRBV7-2
D gene: TRBD1
CDR3 protein: CASRPQVGTGSDGYTF
CDR3 DNA: TGTGCCAGCAGACCTCAAGTGGGGACAGGGAGTGATGGCTACACCTTC

J gene: TRBJ2-7
clone size: few
V gene: TRBV14
D gene: TRBD1
CDR3 protein: CASSPGTGRWEQYF
CDR3 DNA: TGTGCCAGCAGCCCCGGGACAGGGAGATGGGAGCAGTACTTC

J gene: TRBJ2-3
clone size: -
V gene: TRBV14
D gene: TRBD2
CDR3 protein: CASSQELAGAGDTQYF
CDR3 DNA: TGTGCCAGCAGCCAAGAGTTAGCGGGAGCGGGAGATACGCAGTATTTT

J gene: TRBJ1-2
clone size: few
V gene: TRBV7-2
D gene: -
CDR3 protein: CASSRDTQNYGYTF
CDR3 DNA: TGTGCCAGCAGCCGGGACACACAAAACTATGGCTACACCTTC

J gene: TRBJ2-2
clone size: -
V gene: TRBV7-3
D gene: -
CDR3 protein: CASSLGGGAVGELFF
CDR3 DNA: TGTGCCAGCAGCTTAGGAGGGGGCGCCGTCGGGGAGCTGTTTTTT

J gene: TRBJ2-7
clone size: -
V gene: TRBV29-1
D gene: TRBD1
CDR3 protein: CSVRAGGSYEQYF
CDR3 DNA: TGCAGCGTTCGGGCAGGGGGCTCCTACGAGCAGTACTTC

J gene: TRBJ2-3
clone size: -
V gene: TRBV10-3
D gene: -
CDR3 protein: CAISLAGYTDTQYF
CDR3 DNA: TGTGCCATCAGTCTGGCGGGCTACACAGATACGCAGTATTTT

J gene: TRBJ2-5
clone size: -
V gene: TRBV5-1
D gene: -
CDR3 protein: CASSPGSGETQYF
CDR3 DNA: TGCGCCAGCAGCCCTGGGAGCGGAGAGACCCAGTACTTC

J gene: TRBJ2-2
clone size: -
V gene: TRBV27
D gene: -
CDR3 protein: CASRRGRQGGTGELFF
CDR3 DNA: TGTGCCAGCAGGCGGGGGAGACAGGGAGGCACCGGGGAGCTGTTTTTT

J gene: TRBJ2-1
clone size: -
V gene: TRBV7-2
D gene: TRBD2
CDR3 protein: CASRKTSGSYNEQFF
CDR3 DNA: TGTGCCAGCAGAAAGACTAGCGGGAGTTACAATGAGCAGTTCTTC

J gene: TRBJ2-7
clone size: -
V gene: TRBV2
D gene: -
CDR3 protein: CASRPFSSTYEQYF
CDR3 DNA: TGTGCCAGCAGACCATTCAGTAGCACCTACGAGCAGTACTTC

J gene: TRBJ2-7
clone size: -
V gene: TRBV5-1
D gene: -
CDR3 protein: CASSLLLGSEQYF
CDR3 DNA: TGCGCCAGCAGCTTGCTTTTAGGTTCCGAGCAGTACTTC

J gene: TRBJ1-4
clone size: once
V gene: TRBV7-2
D gene: -
CDR3 protein: CASSPRQGVGEKLFF
CDR3 DNA: TGTGCCAGCAGCCCCCGACAAGGAGTCGGTGAAAAACTGTTTTTT